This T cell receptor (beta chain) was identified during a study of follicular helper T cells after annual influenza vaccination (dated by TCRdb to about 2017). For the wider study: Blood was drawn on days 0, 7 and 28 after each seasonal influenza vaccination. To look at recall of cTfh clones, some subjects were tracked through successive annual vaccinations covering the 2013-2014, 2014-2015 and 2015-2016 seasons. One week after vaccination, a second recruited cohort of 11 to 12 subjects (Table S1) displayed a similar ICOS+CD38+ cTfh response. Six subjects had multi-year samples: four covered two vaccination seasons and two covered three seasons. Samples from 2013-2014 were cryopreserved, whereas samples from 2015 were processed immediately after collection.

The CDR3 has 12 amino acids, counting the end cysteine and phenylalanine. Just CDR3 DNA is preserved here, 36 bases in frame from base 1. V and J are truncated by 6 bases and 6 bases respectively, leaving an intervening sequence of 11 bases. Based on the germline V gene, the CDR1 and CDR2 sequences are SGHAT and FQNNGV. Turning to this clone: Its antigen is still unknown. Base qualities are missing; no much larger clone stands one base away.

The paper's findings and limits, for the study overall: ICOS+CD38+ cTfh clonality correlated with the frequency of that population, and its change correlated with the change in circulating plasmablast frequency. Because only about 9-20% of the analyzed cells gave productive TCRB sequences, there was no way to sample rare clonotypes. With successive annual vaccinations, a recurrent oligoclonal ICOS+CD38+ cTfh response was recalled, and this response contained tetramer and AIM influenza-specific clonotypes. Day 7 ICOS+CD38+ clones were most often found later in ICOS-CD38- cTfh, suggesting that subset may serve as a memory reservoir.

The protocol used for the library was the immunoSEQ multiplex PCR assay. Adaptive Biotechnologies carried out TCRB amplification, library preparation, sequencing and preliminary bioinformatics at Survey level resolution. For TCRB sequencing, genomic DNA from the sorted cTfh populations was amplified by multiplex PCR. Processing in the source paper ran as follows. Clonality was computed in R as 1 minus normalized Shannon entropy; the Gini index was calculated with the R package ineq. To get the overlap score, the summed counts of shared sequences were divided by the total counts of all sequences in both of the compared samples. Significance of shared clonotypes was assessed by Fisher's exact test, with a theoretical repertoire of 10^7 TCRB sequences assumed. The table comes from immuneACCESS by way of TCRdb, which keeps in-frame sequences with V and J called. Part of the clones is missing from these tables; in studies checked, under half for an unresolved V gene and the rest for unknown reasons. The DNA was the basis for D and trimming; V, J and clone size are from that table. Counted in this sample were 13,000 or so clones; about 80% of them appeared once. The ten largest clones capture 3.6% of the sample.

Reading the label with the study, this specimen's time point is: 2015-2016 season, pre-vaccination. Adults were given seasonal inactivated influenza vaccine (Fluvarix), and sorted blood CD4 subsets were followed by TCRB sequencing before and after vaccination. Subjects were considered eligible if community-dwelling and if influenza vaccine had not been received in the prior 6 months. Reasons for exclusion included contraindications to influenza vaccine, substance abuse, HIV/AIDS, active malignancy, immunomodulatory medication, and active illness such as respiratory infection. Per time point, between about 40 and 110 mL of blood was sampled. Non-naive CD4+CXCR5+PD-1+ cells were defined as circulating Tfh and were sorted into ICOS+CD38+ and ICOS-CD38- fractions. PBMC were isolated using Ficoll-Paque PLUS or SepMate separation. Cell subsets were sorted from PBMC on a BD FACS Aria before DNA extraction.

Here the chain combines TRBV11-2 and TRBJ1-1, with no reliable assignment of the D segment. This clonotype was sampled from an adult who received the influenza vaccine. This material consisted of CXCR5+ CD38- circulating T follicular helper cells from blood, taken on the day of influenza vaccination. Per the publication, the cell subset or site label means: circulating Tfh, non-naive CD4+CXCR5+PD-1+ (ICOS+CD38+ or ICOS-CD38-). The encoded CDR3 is CASSRRESEAFF. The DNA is TGTGCCAGCAGTCGTAGGGAATCTGAAGCTTTCTTT.